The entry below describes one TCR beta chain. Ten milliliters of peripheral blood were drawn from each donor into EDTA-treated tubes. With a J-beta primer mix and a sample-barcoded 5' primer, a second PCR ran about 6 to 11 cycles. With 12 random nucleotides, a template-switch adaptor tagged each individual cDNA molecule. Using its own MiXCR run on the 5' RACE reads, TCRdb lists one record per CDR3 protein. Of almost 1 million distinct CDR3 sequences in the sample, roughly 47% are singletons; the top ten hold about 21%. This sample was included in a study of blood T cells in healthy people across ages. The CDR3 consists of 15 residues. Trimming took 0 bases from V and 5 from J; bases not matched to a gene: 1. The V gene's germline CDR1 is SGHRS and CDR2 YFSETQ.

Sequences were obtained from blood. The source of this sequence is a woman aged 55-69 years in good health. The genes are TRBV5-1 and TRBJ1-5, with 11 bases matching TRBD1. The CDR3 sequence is CASSLGTGGDQPQHF. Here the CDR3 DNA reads TGCGCCAGCAGCTTGGGGACAGGGGGCGATCAGCCCCAGCATTTT.